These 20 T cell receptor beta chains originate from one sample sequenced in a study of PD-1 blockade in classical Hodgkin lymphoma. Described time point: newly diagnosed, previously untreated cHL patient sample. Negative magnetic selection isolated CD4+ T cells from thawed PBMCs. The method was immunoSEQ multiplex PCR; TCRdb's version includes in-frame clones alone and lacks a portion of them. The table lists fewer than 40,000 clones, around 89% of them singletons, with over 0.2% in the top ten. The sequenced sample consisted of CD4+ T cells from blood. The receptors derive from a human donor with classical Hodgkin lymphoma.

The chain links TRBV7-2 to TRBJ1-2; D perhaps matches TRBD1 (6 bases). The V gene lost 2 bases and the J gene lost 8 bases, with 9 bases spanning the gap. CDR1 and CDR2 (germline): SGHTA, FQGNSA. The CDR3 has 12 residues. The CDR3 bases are TGTGCCAGCAGCTTAAGAGACAGGGGCTACACCTTC. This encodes CASSLRDRGYTF.

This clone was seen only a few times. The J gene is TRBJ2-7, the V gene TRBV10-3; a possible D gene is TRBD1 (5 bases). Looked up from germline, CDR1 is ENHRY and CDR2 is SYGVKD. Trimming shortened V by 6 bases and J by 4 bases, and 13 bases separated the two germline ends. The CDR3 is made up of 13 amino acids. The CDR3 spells CAISQTAWYEQYF. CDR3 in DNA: TGTGCCATCAGCCAGACAGCTTGGTACGAGCAGTACTTC.

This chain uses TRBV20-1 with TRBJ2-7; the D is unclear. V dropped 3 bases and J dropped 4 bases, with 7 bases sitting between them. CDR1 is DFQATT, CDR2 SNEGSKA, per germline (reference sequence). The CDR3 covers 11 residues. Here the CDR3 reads CSASQEYEQYF. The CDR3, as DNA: TGCAGTGCTAGTCAGGAGTACGAGCAGTACTTC.

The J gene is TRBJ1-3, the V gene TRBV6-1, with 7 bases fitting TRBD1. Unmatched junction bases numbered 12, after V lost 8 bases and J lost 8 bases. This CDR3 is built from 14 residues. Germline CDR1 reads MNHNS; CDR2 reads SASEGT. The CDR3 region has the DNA TGTGCCAGCTCCATGGGACAGAGGCCGGACACCATATATTTT. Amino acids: CASSMGQRPDTIYF.

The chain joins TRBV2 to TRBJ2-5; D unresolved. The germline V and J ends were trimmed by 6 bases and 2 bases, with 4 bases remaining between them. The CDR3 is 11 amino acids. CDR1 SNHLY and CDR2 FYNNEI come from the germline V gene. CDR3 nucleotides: TGTGCCAGCAGCCGACAAGAGACCCAGTACTTC. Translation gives CASSRQETQYF.

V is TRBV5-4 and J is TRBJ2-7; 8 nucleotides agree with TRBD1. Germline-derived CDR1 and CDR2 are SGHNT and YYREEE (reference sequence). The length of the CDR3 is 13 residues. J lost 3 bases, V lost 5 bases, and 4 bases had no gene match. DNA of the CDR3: TGTGCCAGCAGGAACAGGGGGAACTACGAGCAGTACTTC. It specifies CASRNRGNYEQYF. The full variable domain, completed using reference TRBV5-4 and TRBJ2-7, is ETGVTQSPTHLIKTRGQQVTLRCSSQSGHNTVSWYQQALGQGPQFIFQYYREEENGRGNFPPRFSGLQFPNYSSELNVNALELDDSALYLCASRNRGNYEQYFGPGTRLTVT.

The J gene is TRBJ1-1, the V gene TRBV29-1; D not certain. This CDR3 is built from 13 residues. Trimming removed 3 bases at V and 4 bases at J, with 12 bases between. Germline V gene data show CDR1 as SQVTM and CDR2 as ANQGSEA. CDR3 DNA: TGCAGCGTTGAGTTTGTGGTGAGCACTGAAGCTTTCTTT. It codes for CSVEFVVSTEAFF.

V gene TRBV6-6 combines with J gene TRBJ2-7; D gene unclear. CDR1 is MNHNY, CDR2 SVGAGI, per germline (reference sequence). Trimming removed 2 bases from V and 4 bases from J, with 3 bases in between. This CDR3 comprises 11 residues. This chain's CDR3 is CASSYLYEQYF. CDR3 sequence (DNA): TGTGCCAGCAGTTACCTATACGAGCAGTACTTC.

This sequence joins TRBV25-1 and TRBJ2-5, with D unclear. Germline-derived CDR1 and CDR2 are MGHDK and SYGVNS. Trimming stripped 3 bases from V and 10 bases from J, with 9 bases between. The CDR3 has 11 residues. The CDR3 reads CASSDQPRQYF. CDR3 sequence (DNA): TGTGCCAGCAGTGATCAACCACGCCAGTACTTC.

As DNA, the CDR3 is TGTGCCAGCAGTTTATTCTTCTCAGGCGGGGGACGAAACAGGGACAATGAGCAGTTCTTC. It translates to CASSLFFSGGGRNRDNEQFF. J is TRBJ2-1 and V is TRBV27, with D perhaps TRBD2 (7 bases). This CDR3 is 20 amino acids long. Trimming removed 1 base from V and 5 bases from J, with 27 bases in between. Germline V gene sequence: CDR1 MNHEY, CDR2 SMNVEV (reference sequence).

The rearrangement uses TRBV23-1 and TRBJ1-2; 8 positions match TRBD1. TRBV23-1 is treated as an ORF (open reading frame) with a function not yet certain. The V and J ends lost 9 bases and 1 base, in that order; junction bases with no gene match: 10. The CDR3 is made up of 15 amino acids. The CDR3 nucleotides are TGCGCCAGTCTCGACAGGGGAAGGGGTAACTATGGCTACACCTTC. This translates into CASLDRGRGNYGYTF.

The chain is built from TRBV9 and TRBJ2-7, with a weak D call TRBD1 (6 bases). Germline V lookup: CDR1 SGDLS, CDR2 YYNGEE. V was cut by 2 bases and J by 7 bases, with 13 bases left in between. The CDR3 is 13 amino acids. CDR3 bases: TGTGCCAGCAGCGTGAACAGGGTAGGAGAGCAGTACTTC. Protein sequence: CASSVNRVGEQYF.

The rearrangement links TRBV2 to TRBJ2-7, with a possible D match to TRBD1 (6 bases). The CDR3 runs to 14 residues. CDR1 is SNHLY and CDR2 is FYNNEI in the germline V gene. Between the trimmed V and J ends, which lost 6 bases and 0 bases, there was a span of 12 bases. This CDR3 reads CASRNRDNSYEQYF. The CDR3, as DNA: TGTGCCAGCAGGAACCGGGACAACTCCTACGAGCAGTACTTC.

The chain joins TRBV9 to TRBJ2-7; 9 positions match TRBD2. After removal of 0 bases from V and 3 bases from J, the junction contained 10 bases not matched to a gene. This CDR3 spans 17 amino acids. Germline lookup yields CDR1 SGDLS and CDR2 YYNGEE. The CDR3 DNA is TGTGCCAGCAGCGTAGGCCCTCGACTAGCGGAAGGCTACGAGCAGTACTTC. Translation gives CASSVGPRLAEGYEQYF.

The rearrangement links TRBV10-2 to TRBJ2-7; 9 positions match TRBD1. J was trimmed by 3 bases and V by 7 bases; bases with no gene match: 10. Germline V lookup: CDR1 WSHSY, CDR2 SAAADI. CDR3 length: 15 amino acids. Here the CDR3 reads CASTLTGGAFYEQYF. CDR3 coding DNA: TGCGCCAGCACCCTCACAGGGGGCGCGTTCTACGAGCAGTACTTC.

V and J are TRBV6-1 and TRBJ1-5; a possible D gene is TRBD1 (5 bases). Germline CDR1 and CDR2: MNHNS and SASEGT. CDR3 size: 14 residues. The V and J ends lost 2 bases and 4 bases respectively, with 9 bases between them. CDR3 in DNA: TGTGCCAGCAGTGAATCTGGGGGGAATCAGCCCCAGCATTTT. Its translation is CASSESGGNQPQHF.

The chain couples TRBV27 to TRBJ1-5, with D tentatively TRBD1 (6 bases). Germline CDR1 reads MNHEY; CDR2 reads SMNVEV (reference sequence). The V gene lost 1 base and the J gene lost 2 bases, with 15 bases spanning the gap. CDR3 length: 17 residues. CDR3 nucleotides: TGTGCCAGCAGTTTATTTTTTAAGGGGGACGGCAATCAGCCCCAGCATTTT. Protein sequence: CASSLFFKGDGNQPQHF.

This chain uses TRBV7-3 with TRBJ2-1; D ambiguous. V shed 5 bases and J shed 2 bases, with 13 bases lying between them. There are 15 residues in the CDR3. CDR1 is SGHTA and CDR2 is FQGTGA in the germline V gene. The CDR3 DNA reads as TGTGCCAGCAGCCCCACTGGCGGACCCTACAATGAGCAGTTCTTC. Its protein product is CASSPTGGPYNEQFF.

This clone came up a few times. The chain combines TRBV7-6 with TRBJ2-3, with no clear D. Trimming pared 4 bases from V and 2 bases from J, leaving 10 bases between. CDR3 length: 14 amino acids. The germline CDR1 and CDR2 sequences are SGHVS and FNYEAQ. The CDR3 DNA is TGTGCCAGCAGCTCTGGACGTATCACAGATACGCAGTATTTT. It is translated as CASSSGRITDTQYF.

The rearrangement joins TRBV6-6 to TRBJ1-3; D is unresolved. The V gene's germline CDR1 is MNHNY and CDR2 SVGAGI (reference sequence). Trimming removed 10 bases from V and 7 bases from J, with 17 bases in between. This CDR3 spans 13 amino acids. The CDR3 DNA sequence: TGTGCCACCACACCGTGGGCATCGAACACCATATATTTT. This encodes CATTPWASNTIYF.